The 16 T cell receptor beta chains listed next were all sequenced from one sample in a study of radiation and T cells in renal cell carcinoma. The time point: baseline pretreatment blood. As to treatment: 15 Gy SBRT to primary tumor, nephrectomy 4 weeks later. TCRdb's copy holds only in-frame clones and misses some; the assay was immunoSEQ multiplex PCR. The data contain 20,000 to 25,000 clones, about 80% of them singletons. The sample was blood, taken from a patient whose treatment included radiotherapy and nephrectomy. The receptors shown here come from a man between 60 and 70 years old with renal cell carcinoma.

The chain is built from TRBV5-1 and TRBJ1-2, with 9 bases fitting TRBD1. Germline loops: CDR1 SGHRS, CDR2 YFSETQ. The CDR3 runs 14 residues. V shed 5 bases and J 7 bases; nucleotides not matched to a gene: 9. The CDR3 spells CASSPDRGSSGYTF. The CDR3 bases are TGCGCCAGCAGTCCCGACAGGGGGTCTTCTGGCTACACCTTC.

The chain recombines TRBV9 with TRBJ2-2, with D possibly matching TRBD1 (5 bases). The germline V and J ends were trimmed by 2 bases and 0 bases, with 8 bases remaining between them. CDR3 size: 15 residues. Germline V gene sequence: CDR1 SGDLS, CDR2 YYNGEE. As DNA, the CDR3 is TGTGCCAGCAGCGTTAGGGGCGCGAACACCGGGGAGCTGTTTTTT. Translating it yields CASSVRGANTGELFF.

J is TRBJ2-7 and V is TRBV7-2; TRBD2 agrees at 8 bases. The CDR3 extends over 18 amino acids. After removal of 5 bases from V and 4 bases from J, the junction contained 19 bases not matched to a gene. From germline, CDR1 is SGHTA and CDR2 FQGNSA. DNA of the CDR3: TGTGCCAGCAGCCCACGGGGGGGCAAGGGACCGGGGAAGTACGAGCAGTACTTC. It encodes CASSPRGGKGPGKYEQYF.

The V call is TRBV5-4, the J call TRBJ2-7; 11 bases align to TRBD2. V dropped 2 bases and J dropped 6; count of bases not matched to a gene: 7. The V gene's germline CDR1 is SGHNT and CDR2 YYREEE (reference sequence). The CDR3 is 15 amino acids. The DNA for the CDR3 is TGTGCCAGCAGCTTCGGGACTAGCGGTCAGGCCGAGCAGTACTTC. Translating gives CASSFGTSGQAEQYF. Full variable domain (missing parts from reference TRBV5-4 and TRBJ2-7): ETGVTQSPTHLIKTRGQQVTLRCSSQSGHNTVSWYQQALGQGPQFIFQYYREEENGRGNFPPRFSGLQFPNYSSELNVNALELDDSALYLCASSFGTSGQAEQYFGPGTRLTVT.

The rearrangement links TRBV2 to TRBJ2-5, with a possible D match to TRBD2 (6 bases). Gene TRBJ2-7 matches the end of the DNA better, so the J call may be wrong. The CDR3 length is 14 residues. Germline-derived CDR1 and CDR2 are SNHLY and FYNNEI. CDR3 coding DNA: TGTGCCTCCCGCGCGGCGGGGCCTCTGCACGAGCAGTACTTC. Translating it yields CASRAAGPLHEQYF.

The chain has TRBV30 and TRBJ2-3; maybe TRBD2 (6 bases). V lost 0 bases and J 2 bases, leaving 15 bases between the germline ends. This CDR3 has 16 amino acids. From germline, CDR1 is GTSNPN and CDR2 SVGIG (reference sequence). This chain's CDR3 is CAWSVRGAGNTDTQYF. DNA for the CDR3: TGTGCCTGGAGTGTAAGGGGCGCGGGGAACACAGATACGCAGTATTTT.

Note on this clone: Other nucleotide sequences from this sample produce the same CDR3. This chain connects TRBV30 to TRBJ2-3, with 9 bases identical to TRBD2. The CDR3 loop spans 14 amino acids. V was pared by 2 bases and J by 5 bases, with 5 bases of the junction left unmatched. Germline V lookup: CDR1 GTSNPN, CDR2 SVGIG (reference sequence). CDR3 amino acids: CAWSLAGPGDTQYF. The CDR3 DNA reads as TGTGCCTGGAGTCTAGCGGGACCAGGAGATACGCAGTATTTT.

DNA of the CDR3: TGTGCCAGCAGCCCCCTCTCTGGAAACACCATATATTTT. Protein product: CASSPLSGNTIYF. The gene calls are TRBV5-5 and TRBJ1-3; D gene uncertain. Germline V gene data show CDR1 as SGHKS and CDR2 as YYEKEE (reference sequence). V was shortened by 4 bases and J by 0 bases, with 5 bases between the two germline ends. This CDR3 spans 13 amino acids.

V is TRBV5-1 and J is TRBJ2-5, with no clear D. The CDR3 is made up of 13 amino acids. Germline V gene lookup returns CDR1 SGHRS and CDR2 YFSETQ. Deletions cut 0 bases from V and 5 bases from J, with 8 bases between. CDR3 sequence: CASSLEIGETQYF. Written as DNA, the CDR3 is TGCGCCAGCAGCTTGGAGATAGGTGAGACCCAGTACTTC.

As to this clone: This CDR3 is also generated by other DNA sequences in the sample. This sequence joins TRBV4-1 and TRBJ2-3, with TRBD2 matching 9 bases. From germline, CDR1 is MGHRA and CDR2 YSYEKL. This CDR3 comprises 15 residues. V dropped 4 bases and J dropped 1; count of bases not matched to a gene: 3. The CDR3 sequence is CASSRSGSGTDTQYF. CDR3 nucleotides: TGCGCCAGCAGCCGTAGCGGGAGTGGCACAGATACGCAGTATTTT.

V is TRBV7-9 and J is TRBJ2-3, with D maybe TRBD2 (7 bases). CDR1 SEHNR and CDR2 FQNEAQ come from the germline V gene (reference sequence). Trimming took 3 bases from V and 3 from J, leaving 16 bases between them. CDR3 length equals 16 residues. CDR3 nucleotide sequence: TGTGCCAGCAGCTTGGTTCACGGGGGGCGGACAGATACGCAGTATTTT. This encodes CASSLVHGGRTDTQYF.

The chain employs TRBV9 and TRBJ2-1, with D maybe TRBD2 (6 bases). CDR3 size: 15 residues. Germline CDR1 and CDR2: SGDLS and YYNGEE. Deletions cut 4 bases from V and 2 bases from J, with 13 bases between. The DNA for the CDR3 is TGTGCCAGCAGCCCTACCGGGACTCCCTACAATGAGCAGTTCTTC. It codes for CASSPTGTPYNEQFF.

The J gene is TRBJ2-7, the V gene TRBV5-8; 8 bases line up with TRBD1. The ends lost 4 bases at V and 2 bases at J; junction bases unmatched: 8. The CDR3 contains 15 residues. Germline lookup yields CDR1 SGHTS and CDR2 YDEGEE. DNA of the CDR3: TGTGCCAGCAGCCTCACCGGGACAGGCCCCTACGAGCAGTACTTC. Its protein product is CASSLTGTGPYEQYF.

The DNA for the CDR3 is TGCGCCAGCAGCCAAGGGGCAGGGGGCGTGCGAGAGACCCAGTACTTC. It codes for CASSQGAGGVRETQYF. This sequence joins TRBV5-1 and TRBJ2-5; 8 positions match TRBD1. The V and J ends lost 4 bases and 4 bases, in that order; junction bases with no gene match: 12. Germline V gene sequence: CDR1 SGHRS, CDR2 YFSETQ. This CDR3 contains 16 residues.

This sequence joins TRBV7-3 and TRBJ2-7; TRBD1 or TRBD2 may be the D gene (5 bases each). The CDR3 runs to 15 residues. V gave up 5 bases and J gave up 3 bases, with 17 bases separating them. Germline V lookup: CDR1 SGHTA, CDR2 FQGTGA. CDR3 region: CASSPWTRGYYEQYF. The CDR3 DNA follows: TGTGCCAGCAGCCCCTGGACACGGGGATACTACGAGCAGTACTTC.

V gene TRBV30 combines with J gene TRBJ1-2; D not resolved. This CDR3 comprises 13 residues. The germline V gene has CDR1 GTSNPN and CDR2 SVGIG (reference sequence). V was shortened by 6 bases and J by 6 bases, with 17 bases between the two germline ends. This CDR3 is CACQPGSSNGYTF. CDR3 in DNA: TGTGCCTGCCAACCGGGGAGTTCCAATGGCTACACCTTC.